The 19 T cell receptor beta chains given below trace back to one sample, sequenced in a study of identical twins. One entry per CDR3 protein, called by TCRdb with MiXCR from the 5' RACE reads. The sample consists of roughly 1.6 million distinct CDR3 sequences, roughly 35% of them appearing once. The sequenced sample was cord blood. All receptors come from a newborn girl in good health.

This sequence joins TRBV7-9 and TRBJ2-7, with a possible D match to TRBD2 (5 bases). Trimming removed 6 bases from V and 5 bases from J, with 14 bases in between. Germline loops: CDR1 SEHNR, CDR2 FQNEAQ (reference sequence). The CDR3 length is 13 residues. CDR3 protein: CASRKGAGNEQYF. The CDR3 bases are TGTGCCAGCAGAAAAGGCGCCGGGAACGAGCAGTACTTC.

This clonotype showed up many times. This chain connects TRBV10-3 to TRBJ2-1, with D uncertain. The CDR3 has 12 residues. Trimming took 6 bases from V and 0 from J, leaving 3 bases between them. Germline V gene data show CDR1 as ENHRY and CDR2 as SYGVKD. As DNA, the CDR3 is TGTGCCATCAGGAGCTCCTACAATGAGCAGTTCTTC. It specifies CAIRSSYNEQFF.

The J gene is TRBJ1-4, the V gene TRBV4-1; D perhaps matches TRBD1 (5 bases). There are 15 residues in the CDR3. The germline V and J ends were trimmed by 0 bases and 4 bases, with 9 bases remaining between them. Looked up from germline, CDR1 is MGHRA and CDR2 is YSYEKL. As DNA, the CDR3 is TGCGCCAGCAGCCAAGAAAGGGGTCTTAATGAAAAACTGTTTTTT. Amino acid sequence: CASSQERGLNEKLFF.

This clonotype occurred a few times. A much more abundant neighbour one base away suggests this may be a read error. The chain links TRBV12-3 or TRBV12-4 to TRBJ2-2; D possibly corresponds to TRBD2 (6 bases). V was shortened by 4 bases and J by 6 bases, with 6 bases between the two germline ends. The CDR3 runs to 12 residues. The chain's CDR3 is CASSWGAGELFF. CDR3 in DNA: TGTGCCAGCAGTTGGGGGGCCGGGGAGCTGTTTTTT.

This chain joins TRBV18 and TRBJ2-2; TRBD1 aligns across 9 bases. CDR3 length: 15 residues. Germline CDR1 KGHSH, CDR2 LQKENI. With 3 bases clipped from V and 6 bases from J, the junction kept 5 bases outside the gene matches. CDR3 residues: CASSPGQGYAGELFF. The CDR3 coding sequence is TGTGCCAGCTCACCGGGACAGGGATACGCCGGGGAGCTGTTTTTT.

The chain couples TRBV5-1 to TRBJ2-6, with a possible D match to TRBD1 (6 bases). This CDR3 contains 18 residues. V lost 4 bases and J 0 bases, leaving 17 bases between the germline ends. Germline CDR1 is SGHRS and CDR2 is YFSETQ. The CDR3 DNA reads TGCGCCAGCAGCCCCATTTTGGGGACAAGCTCTGGGGCCAACGTCCTGACTTTC. It codes for CASSPILGTSSGANVLTF.

The table lists this clonotype with many counts. Sequence at one end of the junction differs from germline and may be a read error. The rearrangement uses TRBV5-1 and TRBJ2-1, with 7 nucleotides matching TRBD1. CDR1 is SGHRS, CDR2 YFSETQ, per germline. The CDR3 contains 16 residues. CDR3 sequence reads: CASSSRTGSSYNEQFF. CDR3 nucleotide sequence: TGTGCCAGCAGCTCCAGGACAGGCAGCTCCTACAATGAGCAGTTCTTC.

The rearrangement uses TRBV7-9 and TRBJ1-1, with 8 bases identical to TRBD1. V lost 5 bases, J lost 8 bases, and 4 bases stayed unmatched. Looked up from germline, CDR1 is SEHNR and CDR2 is FQNEAQ (reference sequence). The CDR3 spans 12 residues. This CDR3 is CASSRDRPEAFF. The CDR3 DNA reads TGTGCCAGCAGCCGGGACAGGCCCGAAGCTTTCTTT.

This chain links TRBV9 with TRBJ1-1, with D uncertain. The ends were cut back, 0 bases at V and 6 bases at J, with 15 bases in the middle. The V gene's germline CDR1 is SGDLS and CDR2 YYNGEE. The CDR3 has 15 amino acids. The CDR3 loop is CASSVEGRLPAEAFF. DNA for the CDR3: TGTGCCAGCAGCGTAGAGGGCAGGCTTCCGGCTGAAGCTTTCTTT. Full variable domain (remainder filled in from reference TRBV9 and TRBJ1-1): DSGVTQTPKHLITATGQRVTLRCSPRSGDLSVYWYQQSLDQGLQFLIQYYNGEERAKGNILERFSAQQFPDLHSELNLSSLELGDSALYFCASSVEGRLPAEAFFGQGTRLTVV.

This chain links TRBV24-1 with TRBJ2-3, with TRBD2 identical over 8 bases. Unmatched junction bases numbered 11, after V lost 5 bases and J lost 5 bases. CDR3 length: 16 residues. Germline-derived CDR1 and CDR2 are KGHDR and SFDVKD. CDR3 residues: CATSAGSGVPGDTQYF. CDR3 sequence (DNA): TGTGCCACCAGTGCGGGTAGCGGGGTCCCCGGAGATACGCAGTATTTT.

In its sample, this clonotype was seen many times. V gene TRBV4-1 combines with J gene TRBJ2-7; TRBD1 is a possible D gene (5 bases). Trimming stripped 1 base from V and 0 bases from J, with 13 bases between. This CDR3 is built from 16 residues. Per the germline V gene, CDR1 is MGHRA and CDR2 is YSYEKL. CDR3 sequence (DNA): TGCGCCAGCAGCCAAGTCCCAGGGCGCTTCTCCTACGAGCAGTACTTC. Encoded protein: CASSQVPGRFSYEQYF.

V is TRBV7-9 and J is TRBJ2-5; TRBD2 matches at 9 bases. This CDR3 region has 16 residues. Looked up from germline, CDR1 is SEHNR and CDR2 is FQNEAQ (reference sequence). The ends lost 5 bases at V and 2 bases at J; junction bases unmatched: 9. Written as DNA, the CDR3 is TGTGCCAGCAGCAGTAGCGGGAGTGGGGCTCAAGAGACCCAGTACTTC. Translation: CASSSSGSGAQETQYF.

The chain employs TRBV12-3 or TRBV12-4 and TRBJ2-5, with D perhaps assigned TRBD1 or TRBD2 (6 bases each). Trimming took off 5 bases at V and 7 bases at J, with 14 bases between the two ends. This CDR3 contains 13 residues. CDR3 coding DNA: TGTGCCAGCAGTCGGGGGTTACAGGGGACCCAGTACTTC. Residues: CASSRGLQGTQYF.

This clonotype has a handful of counts. The chain links TRBV24-1 to TRBJ2-1, with 11 nucleotides matching TRBD2. The CDR3 consists of 18 residues. V shed 2 bases, J shed 5 bases, and the junction held 10 bases outside the gene matches. Germline V CDR1 and CDR2: KGHDR, SFDVKD. The DNA of the CDR3 is TGTGCCACCAGTGATTCTTACAGACTAGCGGGAATCAACAATGAGCAGTTCTTC. Its translation is CATSDSYRLAGINNEQFF.

The CDR3 is CASSFDRQGNTEAFF. The CDR3 DNA is TGCGCCAGCAGCTTCGACCGACAGGGGAACACTGAAGCTTTCTTT. The gene calls are TRBV5-1 and TRBJ1-1; 7 bases fit TRBD1. V shed 2 bases and J 1 base; nucleotides not matched to a gene: 5. The length of the CDR3 is 15 residues. Germline assignment: CDR1 SGHRS and CDR2 YFSETQ.

Notes on this clonotype: One base away lies a much larger clone, so this may be a sequencing read error. The chain joins TRBV2 to TRBJ2-7; D perhaps matches TRBD2 (5 bases). CDR3 length equals 13 residues. From germline, CDR1 is SNHLY and CDR2 FYNNEI. Here the CDR3 reads CASSGGSSYEKYF. The CDR3 nucleotides read TGTGCCAGCAGTGGAGGGAGCTCCTACGAGAAGTACTTC.

This chain connects TRBV6-2 or TRBV6-3 to TRBJ2-1; the match to TRBD2 covers 9 bases. V lost 6 bases to trimming and J lost 4 bases; unmatched junction nucleotides: 7. Germline CDR1 is MNHEY and CDR2 is SVGEGT. This CDR3 comprises 15 residues. The CDR3 is CASRRAGGRYNEQFF. CDR3 nucleotides: TGTGCCAGCAGAAGGGCGGGAGGGAGATACAATGAGCAGTTCTTC.

This clonotype was observed a single time. The chain uses TRBV12-3 or TRBV12-4 and TRBJ2-3; 7 bases align to TRBD2. The CDR3 extends over 15 amino acids. V was clipped by 5 bases and J by 4 bases; unmatched bases: 9. CDR3 sequence reads: CASSARGVGADTQYF. The CDR3, as DNA: TGTGCCAGCAGTGCCCGGGGGGTGGGAGCAGATACGCAGTATTTT.

This clonotype turned up a few times. The V call is TRBV29-1, the J call TRBJ2-1; 11 nucleotides match TRBD2. The CDR3 covers 14 residues. CDR1 SQVTM and CDR2 ANQGSEA come from the germline V gene. The ends lost 7 bases at V and 6 bases at J; junction bases unmatched: 8. CDR3 sequence (DNA): TGCAGCGGATATAGCGGGAGGGCCCGCAATGAGCAGTTCTTC. It is translated as CSGYSGRARNEQFF.